The sequence of this T cell receptor (beta chain) was determined in a study of T-cell memory formation after mild COVID-19. Whole-study results and caveats: CD4+ bias marked clones expanding day 15 to 37, unlike balanced contracting clones. Second-wave clones reaching peak frequency on day 37 lacked confirmed SARS-CoV-2 specificity. Certain responding clones were present in pre-infection memory, suggesting participation of cross-reactive memory.

TCRdb re-derived calls from the 5' RACE reads in MiXCR, one entry per CDR3 protein. The sample has roughly 450,000 distinct CDR3 sequences; under 20% are singletons. Trimming cost V 5 bases and J 2 bases, with 13 bases left between them. CDR3 length: 14 amino acids. The germline CDR1 and CDR2 sequences are SGHTA and FQGNSA. This clonotype was seen more than once but under ten times. Its antigen remains unidentified. The sample was PBMCs or a T cell subset sorted from them (not recorded which). This clonotype was obtained from a man aged 18 to 35 who had mild COVID-19 (a few samples of this study predate the infection). Cell type and time point are not known. This chain connects TRBV7-2 to TRBJ2-7; D might be TRBD2 (5 bases). As DNA, the CDR3 is TGTGCCAGCAGCGACCGGACTGGCCCCTACGAGCAGTACTTC. Its protein is CASSDRTGPYEQYF.